Below are 7 T cell receptor beta chains sequenced from a single sample in a study of control samples from healthy donors and cancer patients. The method was immunoSEQ multiplex PCR; TCRdb's version includes in-frame clones alone and lacks a portion of them. This sample has some 150,000 clones; roughly 94% occur once, and the top ten carry around 12%. The sequenced sample was blood. The receptors stem from a middle-aged man in good health.

This chain's CDR3 is CSASERNYGYTF. The CDR3 DNA is TGCAGTGCTAGTGAACGTAACTATGGCTACACCTTC. The chain couples TRBV20-1 to TRBJ1-2; no clear D gene. Germline V gene sequence: CDR1 DFQATT, CDR2 SNEGSKA (reference sequence). The V end was cut by 3 bases, the J end by 1 base, with 6 bases between. The CDR3 sequence is 12 residues long.

J is TRBJ1-1 and V is TRBV20-1, with D perhaps TRBD1 (5 bases). The CDR3 has 11 residues. Germline V gives CDR1 DFQATT, CDR2 SNEGSKA (reference sequence). Deletions cut 6 bases from V and 4 bases from J, with 9 bases between. The CDR3 DNA reads as TGCAGTGCAGGGGTGGGCACTGAAGCTTTCTTT. Its translation: CSAGVGTEAFF.

CDR3 residues: CASSGDNTEAFF. The CDR3 bases are TGTGCCAGCAGCGGGGACAACACTGAAGCTTTCTTT. The chain combines TRBV7-2 with TRBJ1-1; possible D gene TRBD1, 5 bases. The V and J ends lost 5 bases and 2 bases respectively, with 6 bases between them. This CDR3 is built from 12 residues. Germline CDR1 and CDR2: SGHTA and FQGNSA.

Only one count was recorded for this clone. The genes are TRBV5-6 and TRBJ2-1, with TRBD1 matching 9 bases. Trimming cost V 4 bases and J 6 bases; bases outside gene matches: 11. Germline CDR1 is SGHDT and CDR2 is YYEEEE. The CDR3 runs 16 residues. CDR3 nucleotides: TGTGCCAGCAGCCCCACTACAGGGGGCAACCCCAATGAGCAGTTCTTC. The encoded protein is CASSPTTGGNPNEQFF.

This sequence joins TRBV5-4 and TRBJ2-7; D is unresolved. The length of the CDR3 is 15 residues. V lost 6 bases, J lost 1 base, and 17 bases lay in between. Germline V gene sequence: CDR1 SGHNT, CDR2 YYREEE (reference sequence). The DNA of the CDR3 is TGTGCCAGCACCAGAGCCGGCGGTATTTCCTACGAGCAGTACTTC. This encodes CASTRAGGISYEQYF.

The gene calls are TRBV9 and TRBJ1-1; D not certain. The CDR3 extends over 12 amino acids. Trimming stripped 3 bases from V and 1 base from J, with 4 bases between. Germline loops: CDR1 SGDLS, CDR2 YYNGEE. CDR3 in amino acids: CASSASNTEAFF. CDR3 in DNA: TGTGCCAGCAGCGCTTCGAACACTGAAGCTTTCTTT.

This clone has only one observation. This chain connects TRBV24-1 to TRBJ1-5, with D possibly TRBD1 on 6 matching bases. The CDR3 runs to 12 residues. V lost 4 bases and J 11 bases, leaving 11 bases between the germline ends. Looked up from germline, CDR1 is KGHDR and CDR2 is SFDVKD. CDR3 bases: TGTGCCACCAGTGACCTACAGGGCACCCAGCATTTT. It translates to CATSDLQGTQHF.